This T cell receptor beta chain was found in a study of shared clonotypes between healthy human individuals. Each subset's genomic DNA was shared equally among a number of immunoSEQ plates. Libraries were prepared by immunoSEQ multiplex PCR; TCRdb keeps only in-frame clonotypes and omits some of them. The sample has some 600,000 clones, around 96% seen once; the top ten hold roughly 0.12%. Positive CCR7 selection of CD45RO-negative cells yielded the naive CD8 cells, and terminally differentiated effector memory CD45RA+ cells were excluded. This CDR3 contains 15 residues. V lost 0 bases, J lost 4 bases, and 12 bases lay in between. Germline V gives CDR1 MGHRA, CDR2 YSYEKL. Concerning this clone: Its specificity is not known.

Findings of the study overall: Non-shared clonotypes were found to have lower generation probabilities than the clonotypes that were shared by all four of the sorted-subset donors.

This chain uses TRBV4-1 with TRBJ1-2; no firm D call. The clonotype comes from a woman aged 25 to 39 in good health. Sequenced sample: naive CD8+ T cells sorted from blood. The CDR3 is CASSQEGVSSYGYTF. The CDR3 nucleotides read TGCGCCAGCAGCCAAGAGGGTGTTTCTTCCTATGGCTACACCTTC.